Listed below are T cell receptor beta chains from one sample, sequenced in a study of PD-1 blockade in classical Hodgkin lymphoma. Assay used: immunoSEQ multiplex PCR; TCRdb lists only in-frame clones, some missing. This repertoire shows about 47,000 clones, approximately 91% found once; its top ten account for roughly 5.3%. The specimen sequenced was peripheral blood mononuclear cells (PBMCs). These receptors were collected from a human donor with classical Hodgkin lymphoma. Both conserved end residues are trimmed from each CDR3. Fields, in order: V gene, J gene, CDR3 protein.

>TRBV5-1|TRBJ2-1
ASSETDIYNEQF
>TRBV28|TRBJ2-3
ASRPLLLDRGYTDTQY
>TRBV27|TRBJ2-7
ASSFQASGSRGSYEQY
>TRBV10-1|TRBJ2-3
ASRESGVSTDTQY
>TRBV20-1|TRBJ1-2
SASNYRGYT
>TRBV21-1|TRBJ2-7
ASSKARSWGPENYEQY
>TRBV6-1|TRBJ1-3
ASRQNRVAGNTIY
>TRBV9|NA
ASSVVSTGEQY
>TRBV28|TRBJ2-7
ASSSHYEQY
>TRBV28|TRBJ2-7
ASSLYEQY
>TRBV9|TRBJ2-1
ASSVRGQSNNEQF
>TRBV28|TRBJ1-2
ASSRRGREAHGYT
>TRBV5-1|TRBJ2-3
ASSFGGRIGTDTQY
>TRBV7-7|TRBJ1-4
ASSLAEGGLDDNGEKLF
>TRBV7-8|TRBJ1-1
ASSPGGVTEAF
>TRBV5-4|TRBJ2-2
ASSPNIRASTGELF
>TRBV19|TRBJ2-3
ASRRGRITDTQY
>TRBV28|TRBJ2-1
AIQGSPNEQF
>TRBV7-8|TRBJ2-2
ASGGSGRGTGELF
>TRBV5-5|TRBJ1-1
ASSLYADRLNTEAF
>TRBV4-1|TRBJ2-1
ASRATSGGYNEQF
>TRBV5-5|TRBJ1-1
ASSLRGEETEAF
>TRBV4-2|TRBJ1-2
ASSQTANYGYT
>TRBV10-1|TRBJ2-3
ASSEPRGDTQY
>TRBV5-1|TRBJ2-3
ATTGGRTDTQY
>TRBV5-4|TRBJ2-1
ASSPTGGPYNEQF
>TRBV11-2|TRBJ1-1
ASSYGTYGV
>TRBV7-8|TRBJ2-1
ASSRTGTGGLNEQF
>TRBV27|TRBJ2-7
ASSVSQGAPPYEQY
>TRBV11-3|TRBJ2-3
ASSSRGDTQY
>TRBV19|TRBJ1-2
ASSTFTGTGDGYT
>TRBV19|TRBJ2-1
ASRAPGLARDEQF
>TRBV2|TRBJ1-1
ASSPQAHTEAF
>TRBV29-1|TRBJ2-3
SGGGGMTDTQY
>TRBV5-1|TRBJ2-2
ASSLPTGNTGELF
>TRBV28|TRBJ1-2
ASSLVRGQGPNYGYT
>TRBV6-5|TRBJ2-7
ASSYVQGVSYEQY
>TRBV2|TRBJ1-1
ASSVGGRGGYTEAF
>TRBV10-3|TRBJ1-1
AISESLGQLTEAF
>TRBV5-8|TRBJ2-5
ASSVGPVQETQY
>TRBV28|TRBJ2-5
ASSPGTSGRARETQY
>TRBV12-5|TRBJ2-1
ASGREYNEQF
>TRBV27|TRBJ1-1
ASRYGPGQNLPF
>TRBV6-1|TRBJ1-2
ASSTRPGTDYGYT
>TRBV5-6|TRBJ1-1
ASSLYITGRTEAF
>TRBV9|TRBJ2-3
ASSVGTVSTDTQY
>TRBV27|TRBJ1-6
ASKVEGNSPLH